A single T cell receptor beta chain is shown here with its context. The data belong to a study of T cell changes during pregnancy in multiple sclerosis. Here immunoSEQ multiplex PCR was the method, and the copy in TCRdb shows in-frame clones only, minus some. The sample includes approximately 30,000 clones, roughly 91% of them seen just once. Germline V gene sequence: CDR1 SGHTA, CDR2 FQGNSA. This CDR3 has 15 residues. The V segment lost 5 bases and the J segment 4 bases; nucleotides outside the gene matches: 9. The sequence came from a female donor in good health, enrolled as a control in a pregnancy study. The material was CD8+ T cells from peripheral blood mononuclear cells, obtained in the second trimester of pregnancy. The V and J genes are TRBV7-2 and TRBJ1-2; 8 bases are shared with TRBD1. The CDR3 DNA reads as TGTGCCAGCAGCCTCACAGGGGGAGGTTTCTATGGCTACACCTTC. Its translation is CASSLTGGGFYGYTF.